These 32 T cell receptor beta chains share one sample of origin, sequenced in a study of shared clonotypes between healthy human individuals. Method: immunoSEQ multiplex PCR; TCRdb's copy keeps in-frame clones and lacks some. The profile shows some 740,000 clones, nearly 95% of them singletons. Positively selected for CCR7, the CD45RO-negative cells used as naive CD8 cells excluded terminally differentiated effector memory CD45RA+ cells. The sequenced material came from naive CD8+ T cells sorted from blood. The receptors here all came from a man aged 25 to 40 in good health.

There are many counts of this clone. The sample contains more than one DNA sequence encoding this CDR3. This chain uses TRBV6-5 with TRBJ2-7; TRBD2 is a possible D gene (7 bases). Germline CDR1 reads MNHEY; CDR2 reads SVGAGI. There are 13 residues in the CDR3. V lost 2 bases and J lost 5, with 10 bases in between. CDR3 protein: CASSYTGGNEQYF. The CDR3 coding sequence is TGTGCCAGCAGTTACACGGGGGGCAACGAGCAGTACTTC.

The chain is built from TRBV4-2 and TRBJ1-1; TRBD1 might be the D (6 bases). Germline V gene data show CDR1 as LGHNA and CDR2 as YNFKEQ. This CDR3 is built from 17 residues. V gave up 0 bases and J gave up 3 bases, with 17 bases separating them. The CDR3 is CASSQDEDRDTYTEAFF. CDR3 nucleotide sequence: TGTGCCAGCAGCCAAGACGAAGACCGGGACACATACACTGAAGCTTTCTTT.

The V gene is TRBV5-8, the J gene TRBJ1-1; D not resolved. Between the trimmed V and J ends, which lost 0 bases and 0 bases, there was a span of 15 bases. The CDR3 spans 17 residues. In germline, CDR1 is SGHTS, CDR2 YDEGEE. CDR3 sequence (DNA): TGTGCCAGCAGCTTGGCGGTTCAGCTTGACTTGAACACTGAAGCTTTCTTT. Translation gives CASSLAVQLDLNTEAFF.

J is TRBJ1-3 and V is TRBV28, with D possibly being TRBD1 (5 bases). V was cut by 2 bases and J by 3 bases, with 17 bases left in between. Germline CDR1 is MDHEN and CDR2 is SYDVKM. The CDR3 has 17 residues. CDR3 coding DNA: TGTGCCAGCAGTTTAATCTCGCTCGGGGGGTATGGAAACACCATATATTTT. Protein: CASSLISLGGYGNTIYF.

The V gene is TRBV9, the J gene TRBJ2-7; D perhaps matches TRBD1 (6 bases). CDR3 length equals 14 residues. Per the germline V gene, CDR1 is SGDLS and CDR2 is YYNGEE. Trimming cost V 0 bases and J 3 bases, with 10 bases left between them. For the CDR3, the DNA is TGTGCCAGCAGCGTAGATTCAGGGGTCTACGAGCAGTACTTC. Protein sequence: CASSVDSGVYEQYF.

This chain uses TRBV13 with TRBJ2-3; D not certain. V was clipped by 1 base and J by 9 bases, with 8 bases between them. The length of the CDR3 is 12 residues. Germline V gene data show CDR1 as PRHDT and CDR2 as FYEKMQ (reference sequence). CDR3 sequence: CASSLDPRTQYF. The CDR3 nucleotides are TGTGCCAGCAGCTTAGACCCCAGAACGCAGTATTTT.

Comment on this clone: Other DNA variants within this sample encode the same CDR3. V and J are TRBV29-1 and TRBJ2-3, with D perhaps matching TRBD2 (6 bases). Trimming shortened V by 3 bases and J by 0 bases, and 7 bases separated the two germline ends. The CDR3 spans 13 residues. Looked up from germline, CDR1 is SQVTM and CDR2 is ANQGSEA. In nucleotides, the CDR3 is TGCAGCGTTGAGGGGGGTAGCACAGATACGCAGTATTTT. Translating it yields CSVEGGSTDTQYF.

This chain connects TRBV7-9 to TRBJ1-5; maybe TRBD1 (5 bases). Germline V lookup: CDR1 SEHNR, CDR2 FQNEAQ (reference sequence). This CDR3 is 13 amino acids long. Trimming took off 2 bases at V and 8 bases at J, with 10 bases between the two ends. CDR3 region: CASSLRGEEPQHF. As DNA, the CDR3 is TGTGCCAGCAGCTTAAGAGGGGAAGAGCCCCAGCATTTT.

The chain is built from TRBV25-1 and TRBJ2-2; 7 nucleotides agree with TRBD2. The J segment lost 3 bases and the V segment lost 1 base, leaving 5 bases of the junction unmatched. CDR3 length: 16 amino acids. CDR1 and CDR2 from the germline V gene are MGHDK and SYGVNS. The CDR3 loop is CASSEFGEGYTGELFF. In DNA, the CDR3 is TGTGCCAGCAGTGAATTTGGGGAGGGGTACACCGGGGAGCTGTTTTTT.

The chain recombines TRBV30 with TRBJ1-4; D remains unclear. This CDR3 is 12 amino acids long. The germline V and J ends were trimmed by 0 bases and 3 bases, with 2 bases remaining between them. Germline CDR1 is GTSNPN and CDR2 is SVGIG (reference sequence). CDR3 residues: CAWSVANEKLFF. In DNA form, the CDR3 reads TGTGCCTGGAGTGTAGCTAATGAAAAACTGTTTTTT.

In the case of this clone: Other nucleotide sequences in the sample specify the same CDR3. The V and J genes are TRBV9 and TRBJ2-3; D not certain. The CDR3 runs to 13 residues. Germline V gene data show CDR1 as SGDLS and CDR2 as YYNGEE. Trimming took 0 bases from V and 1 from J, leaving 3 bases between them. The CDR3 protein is CASSVGRTDTQYF. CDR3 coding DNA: TGTGCCAGCAGCGTAGGTCGCACAGATACGCAGTATTTT.

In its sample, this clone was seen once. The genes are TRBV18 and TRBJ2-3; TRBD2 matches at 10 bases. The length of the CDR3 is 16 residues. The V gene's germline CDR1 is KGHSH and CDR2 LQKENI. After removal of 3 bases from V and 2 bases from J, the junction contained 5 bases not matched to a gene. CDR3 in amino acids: CASSPRLAGITDTQYF. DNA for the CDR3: TGTGCCAGCTCACCCCGACTAGCGGGTATCACAGATACGCAGTATTTT.

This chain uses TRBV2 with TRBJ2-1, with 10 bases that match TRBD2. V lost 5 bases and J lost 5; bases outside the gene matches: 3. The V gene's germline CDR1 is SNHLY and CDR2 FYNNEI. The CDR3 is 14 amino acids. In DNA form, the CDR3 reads TGTGCCAGCAGTTGGCTAGCGGGGGACAATGAGCAGTTCTTC. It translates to CASSWLAGDNEQFF.

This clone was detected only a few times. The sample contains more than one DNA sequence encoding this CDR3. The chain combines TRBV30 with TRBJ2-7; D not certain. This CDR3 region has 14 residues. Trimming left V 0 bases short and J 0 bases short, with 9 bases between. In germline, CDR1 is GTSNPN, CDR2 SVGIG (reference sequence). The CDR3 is CAWSVMGGSYEQYF. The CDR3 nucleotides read TGTGCCTGGAGTGTAATGGGCGGCTCCTACGAGCAGTACTTC.

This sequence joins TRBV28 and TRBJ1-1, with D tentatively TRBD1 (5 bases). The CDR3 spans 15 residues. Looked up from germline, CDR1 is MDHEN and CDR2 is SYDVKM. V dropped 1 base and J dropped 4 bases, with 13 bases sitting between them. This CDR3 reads CASSLFPGSSTEAFF. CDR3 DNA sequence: TGTGCCAGCAGTTTATTTCCAGGGTCGTCCACTGAAGCTTTCTTT. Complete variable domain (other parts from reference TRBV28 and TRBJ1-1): DVKVTQSSRYLVKRTGEKVFLECVQDMDHENMFWYRQDPGLGLRLIYFSYDVKMKEKGDIPEGYSVSREKKERFSLILESASTNQTSMYLCASSLFPGSSTEAFFGQGTRLTVV.

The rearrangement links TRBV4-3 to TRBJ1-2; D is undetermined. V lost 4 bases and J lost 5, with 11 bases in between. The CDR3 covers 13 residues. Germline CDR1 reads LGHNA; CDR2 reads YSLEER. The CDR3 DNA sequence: TGCGCCAGCAGCCCGCTCGGGATGTATGGCTACACCTTC. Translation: CASSPLGMYGYTF.

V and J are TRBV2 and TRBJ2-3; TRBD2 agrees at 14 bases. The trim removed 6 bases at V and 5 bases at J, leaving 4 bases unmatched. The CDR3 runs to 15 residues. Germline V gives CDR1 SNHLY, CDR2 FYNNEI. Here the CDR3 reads CASRLTSGRGDTQYF. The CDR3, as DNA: TGTGCCAGCAGGCTGACTAGCGGGAGGGGAGATACGCAGTATTTT.

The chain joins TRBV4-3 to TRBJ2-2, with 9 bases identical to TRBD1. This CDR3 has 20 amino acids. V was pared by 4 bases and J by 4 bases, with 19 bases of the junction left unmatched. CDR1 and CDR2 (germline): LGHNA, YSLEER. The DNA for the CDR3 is TGCGCCAGCAGCCTCTACGGCGACAGGGGGTACACCGATTTCACCGGGGAGCTGTTTTTT. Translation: CASSLYGDRGYTDFTGELFF.

The CDR3 nucleotides are TGTGCCAGCAGGAACGGGGGCCCGAATCAGCCCCAGCATTTT. Protein product: CASRNGGPNQPQHF. The genes are TRBV27 and TRBJ1-5; D is possibly TRBD1 (6 bases). CDR3 length equals 14 residues. V was cut by 6 bases and J by 4 bases, with 13 bases left in between. Germline V lookup: CDR1 MNHEY, CDR2 SMNVEV (reference sequence).

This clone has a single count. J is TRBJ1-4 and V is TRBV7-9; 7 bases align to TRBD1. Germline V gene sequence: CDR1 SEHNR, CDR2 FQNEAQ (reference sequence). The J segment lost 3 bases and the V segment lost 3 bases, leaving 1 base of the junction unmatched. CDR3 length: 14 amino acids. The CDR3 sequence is CASSFGQANEKLFF. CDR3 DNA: TGTGCCAGCAGCTTCGGACAGGCTAATGAAAAACTGTTTTTT.

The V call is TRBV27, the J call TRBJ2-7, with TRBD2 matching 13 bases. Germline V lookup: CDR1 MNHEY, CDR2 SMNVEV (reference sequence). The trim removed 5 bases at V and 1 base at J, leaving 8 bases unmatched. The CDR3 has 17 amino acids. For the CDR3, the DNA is TGTGCCAGCAGTCCAGGGACTAGCGGGGAATTATCCTACGAGCAGTACTTC. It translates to CASSPGTSGELSYEQYF.

CDR3 sequence (DNA): TGTGCCAGCAGGGAACTAGGCTACAATGAGCAGTTCTTC. Translating it yields CASRELGYNEQFF. The rearrangement joins TRBV25-1 to TRBJ2-1, with D possibly matching TRBD2 (5 bases). Trimming removed 6 bases at V and 3 bases at J, with 9 bases between. Germline lookup yields CDR1 MGHDK and CDR2 SYGVNS. This CDR3 contains 13 residues.

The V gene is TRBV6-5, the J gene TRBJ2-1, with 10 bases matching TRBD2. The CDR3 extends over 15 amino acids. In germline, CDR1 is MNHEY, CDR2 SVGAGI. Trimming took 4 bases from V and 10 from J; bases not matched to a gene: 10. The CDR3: CASSWITSGNLEQFF. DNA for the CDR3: TGTGCCAGCAGTTGGATAACTAGCGGGAATCTGGAGCAGTTCTTC.

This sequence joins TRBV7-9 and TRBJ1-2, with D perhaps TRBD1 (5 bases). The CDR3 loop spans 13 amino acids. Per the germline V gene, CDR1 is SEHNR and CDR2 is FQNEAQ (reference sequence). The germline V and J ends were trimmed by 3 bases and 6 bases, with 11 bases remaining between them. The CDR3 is CASSFEGRHGYTF. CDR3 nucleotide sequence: TGTGCCAGCAGCTTTGAGGGGCGGCATGGCTACACCTTC.

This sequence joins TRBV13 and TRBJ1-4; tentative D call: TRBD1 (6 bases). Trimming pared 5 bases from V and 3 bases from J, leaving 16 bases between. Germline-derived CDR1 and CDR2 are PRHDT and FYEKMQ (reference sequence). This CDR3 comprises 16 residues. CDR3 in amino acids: CASSAQQGRSNEKLFF. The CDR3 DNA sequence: TGTGCCAGCAGCGCACAGCAGGGGAGGTCTAATGAAAAACTGTTTTTT.

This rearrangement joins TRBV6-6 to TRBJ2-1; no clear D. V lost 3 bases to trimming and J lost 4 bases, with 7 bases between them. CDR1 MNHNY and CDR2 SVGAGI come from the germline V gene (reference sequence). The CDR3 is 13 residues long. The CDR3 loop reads CASSYREYNEQFF. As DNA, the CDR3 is TGTGCCAGCAGTTATAGGGAATACAATGAGCAGTTCTTC.

The CDR3 protein is CSVDAENTEAFF. Here the CDR3 DNA reads TGCAGCGTTGACGCGGAGAACACTGAAGCTTTCTTT. The chain carries TRBV29-1 and TRBJ1-1; D uncertain. The germline V gene encodes CDR1 SQVTM and CDR2 ANQGSEA. Between the trimmed V and J ends, which lost 3 bases and 1 base, there was a span of 6 bases. The CDR3 has 12 amino acids.

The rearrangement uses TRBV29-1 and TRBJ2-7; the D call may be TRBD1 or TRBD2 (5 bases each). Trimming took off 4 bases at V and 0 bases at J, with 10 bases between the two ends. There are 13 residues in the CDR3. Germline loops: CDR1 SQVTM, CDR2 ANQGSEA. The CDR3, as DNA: TGCAGCGTTGGGGACGGGACCTCCTACGAGCAGTACTTC. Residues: CSVGDGTSYEQYF.

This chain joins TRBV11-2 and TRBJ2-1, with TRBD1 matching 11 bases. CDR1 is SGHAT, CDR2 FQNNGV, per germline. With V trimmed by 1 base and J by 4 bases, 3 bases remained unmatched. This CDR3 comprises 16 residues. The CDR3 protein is CASSLGGTGGYNEQFF. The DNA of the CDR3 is TGTGCCAGCAGCTTAGGTGGGACAGGGGGGTACAATGAGCAGTTCTTC.

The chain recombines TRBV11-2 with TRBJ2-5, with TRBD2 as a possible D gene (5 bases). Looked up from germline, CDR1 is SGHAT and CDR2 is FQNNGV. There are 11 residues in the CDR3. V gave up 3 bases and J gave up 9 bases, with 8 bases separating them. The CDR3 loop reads CASSFGSAQYF. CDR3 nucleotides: TGTGCCAGCAGCTTCGGTAGCGCCCAGTACTTC.

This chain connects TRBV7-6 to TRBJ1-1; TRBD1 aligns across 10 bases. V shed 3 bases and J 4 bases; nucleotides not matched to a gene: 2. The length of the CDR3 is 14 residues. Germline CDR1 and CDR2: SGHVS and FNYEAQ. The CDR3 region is CASSLTGGPTEAFF. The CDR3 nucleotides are TGTGCCAGCAGCTTGACAGGGGGCCCCACTGAAGCTTTCTTT.

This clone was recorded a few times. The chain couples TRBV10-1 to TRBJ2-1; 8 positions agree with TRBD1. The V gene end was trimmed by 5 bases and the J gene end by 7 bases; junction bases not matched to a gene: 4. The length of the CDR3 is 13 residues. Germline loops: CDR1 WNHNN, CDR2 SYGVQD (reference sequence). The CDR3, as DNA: TGCGCCAGCAGTAGGACAGGGACGAATGAGCAGTTCTTC. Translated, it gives CASSRTGTNEQFF.